These 29 T cell receptor beta chains originate from one sample sequenced in a study of memory CD4+ T cells and cytomegalovirus serostatus. The sort gate was single viable CD3+CD4+CD8-CD45RO+ cells for memory CD4+ T cells. Measured with immunoSEQ multiplex PCR; TCRdb has only the in-frame clones, and not every one. The profile shows 45,000 to 50,000 clones, around 80% of them singletons. Sample: memory CD4+ T cells from blood. Receptors originate from an adult in good health and CMV-seronegative.

The V and J genes are TRBV11-3 and TRBJ2-3; D possibly corresponds to TRBD2 (5 bases). Germline CDR1 reads SGHNT; CDR2 reads YENEEA. CDR3 length: 14 residues. The germline V and J ends were trimmed by 5 bases and 1 base, with 10 bases remaining between them. CDR3 sequence: CASSGGRGTDTQYF. In nucleotides, the CDR3 is TGTGCCAGCAGCGGAGGACGGGGCACAGATACGCAGTATTTT.

V and J are TRBV5-8 and TRBJ1-3; no clear D. Per germline, CDR1 SGHTS and CDR2 YDEGEE. The CDR3 extends over 15 amino acids. V was pared by 0 bases and J by 0 bases, with 7 bases between. The CDR3, as DNA: TGTGCCAGCAGCTTGGAGGGCCACTCTGGAAACACCATATATTTT. Translating it yields CASSLEGHSGNTIYF.

The rearrangement joins TRBV30 to TRBJ2-3; tentatively, D is TRBD1 (6 bases). Trimming stripped 0 bases from V and 2 bases from J, with 12 bases between. The CDR3 sequence is 15 residues long. Germline assignment: CDR1 GTSNPN and CDR2 SVGIG (reference sequence). CDR3 loop: CAWSVGRGNTDTQYF. Here the CDR3 DNA reads TGTGCCTGGAGTGTAGGCAGGGGTAACACAGATACGCAGTATTTT.

This clone was observed a handful of times. The rearrangement links TRBV29-1 to TRBJ2-7, with 8 nucleotides matching TRBD1. The CDR3 spans 13 residues. CDR1 is SQVTM, CDR2 ANQGSEA, per germline. The junction had 7 bases not matched to a gene; V was cut back by 6 bases and J by 3 bases. The CDR3 loop reads CSVARDRSYEQYF. The CDR3 DNA follows: TGCAGCGTAGCCCGGGACAGGAGCTACGAGCAGTACTTC.

This clone was observed once. The rearrangement joins TRBV2 to TRBJ2-5; TRBD1 matches 7 bases. The CDR3 is 14 residues long. Per the germline V gene, CDR1 is SNHLY and CDR2 is FYNNEI. J lost 1 base, V lost 8 bases, and 7 bases had no gene match. Written as DNA, the CDR3 is TGTGCCAGCGGGGGTAGACAGGGCCAAGAGACCCAGTACTTC. It is translated as CASGGRQGQETQYF. Supplemented by reference TRBV2 and TRBJ2-5, the full variable domain reads EPEVTQTPSHQVTQMGQEVILRCVPISNHLYFYWYRQILGQKVEFLVSFYNNEISEKSEIFDDQFSVERPDGSNFTLKIRSTKLEDSAMYFCASGGRQGQETQYFGPGTRLLVL.

V gene TRBV19 combines with J gene TRBJ1-1; 7 bases align to TRBD1. Losses at the gene ends were 4 bases for V and 0 bases for J; bases not matched to a gene: 2. This CDR3 comprises 14 residues. Germline CDR1 and CDR2: LNHDA and SQIVND (reference sequence). The CDR3 region is CASSRGQLNTEAFF. CDR3 DNA sequence: TGTGCCAGTAGTAGGGGACAGTTGAACACTGAAGCTTTCTTT.

The chain couples TRBV7-9 to TRBJ1-1; 7 nucleotides match TRBD1. Per the germline V gene, CDR1 is SEHNR and CDR2 is FQNEAQ (reference sequence). V lost 5 bases, J lost 3 bases, and 6 bases stayed unmatched. The CDR3 length is 14 residues. CDR3: CASSPWTGDTEAFF. The CDR3 DNA sequence: TGTGCCAGCAGCCCGTGGACAGGAGACACTGAAGCTTTCTTT.

The rearrangement links TRBV18 to TRBJ1-2, with D unresolved. From germline, CDR1 is KGHSH and CDR2 LQKENI. CDR3 length: 13 residues. V was clipped by 1 base and J by 6 bases, with 9 bases between them. The CDR3 spells CASSPQESDGYTF. The CDR3 nucleotides read TGTGCCAGCTCACCACAGGAGAGCGATGGCTACACCTTC.

This clone turned up a few times. This chain links TRBV6-1 with TRBJ2-7; 14 bases are shared with TRBD2. The CDR3 has 15 residues. CDR1 and CDR2 (germline): MNHNS, SASEGT. The J segment lost 4 bases and the V segment lost 4 bases, leaving 3 bases of the junction unmatched. CDR3 loop: CASSGRTSGGYEQYF. CDR3 DNA: TGTGCCAGCAGTGGCCGGACTAGCGGGGGGTACGAGCAGTACTTC.

The V and J genes are TRBV2 and TRBJ1-1; D is undetermined. The CDR3 sequence is 11 residues long. With 6 bases removed from V and 6 bases from J, the gap between germline ends came to 8 bases. Germline values: CDR1 SNHLY, CDR2 FYNNEI. Here the CDR3 DNA reads TGTGCCAGCAGAATTCGTCCTGAAGCTTTCTTT. It translates to CASRIRPEAFF.

This sequence joins TRBV7-2 and TRBJ1-1; D perhaps matches TRBD1 (6 bases). Germline V gene lookup returns CDR1 SGHTA and CDR2 FQGNSA. Trimming removed 1 base at V and 4 bases at J, with 19 bases between. The length of the CDR3 is 17 residues. This chain's CDR3 is CASSLDPSRGGGTEAFF. The DNA for the CDR3 is TGTGCCAGCAGCTTAGACCCTTCGCGGGGAGGGGGCACTGAAGCTTTCTTT.

The chain joins TRBV30 to TRBJ2-5; 7 bases fit TRBD2. V shed 0 bases, J shed 3 bases, and the junction held 13 bases outside the gene matches. The CDR3 loop spans 17 amino acids. Looked up from germline, CDR1 is GTSNPN and CDR2 is SVGIG (reference sequence). CDR3 sequence (DNA): TGTGCCTGGAGTGTGGGTGTAAGAGCGGGGCCTGAAGAGACCCAGTACTTC. Translation gives CAWSVGVRAGPEETQYF. Drawing the rest from reference TRBV30 and TRBJ2-5, the complete variable domain is SQTIHQWPATLVQPVGSPLSLECTVEGTSNPNLYWYRQAAGRGLQLLFYSVGIGQISSEVPQNLSASRPQDRQFILSSKKLLLSDSGFYLCAWSVGVRAGPEETQYFGPGTRLLVL.

V is TRBV19 and J is TRBJ1-2; D not resolved. CDR1 LNHDA and CDR2 SQIVND come from the germline V gene (reference sequence). The CDR3 is made up of 13 amino acids. The V gene lost 4 bases and the J gene lost 4 bases, with 10 bases spanning the gap. CDR3 amino acids: CASSRGTFYGYTF. The CDR3 nucleotides read TGTGCCAGTAGTAGGGGAACCTTCTATGGCTACACCTTC.

The chain carries TRBV19 and TRBJ1-5, with TRBD1 identical over 7 bases. This CDR3 has 13 amino acids. The V segment lost 2 bases and the J segment 11 bases; nucleotides outside the gene matches: 6. CDR1 LNHDA and CDR2 SQIVND come from the germline V gene (reference sequence). The chain's CDR3 is CASSIQPGQSQHF. For the CDR3, the DNA is TGTGCCAGTAGTATACAACCGGGACAGTCCCAGCATTTT.

The V call is TRBV28, the J call TRBJ2-1; D is uncertain. Trimming cost V 6 bases and J 4 bases, with 7 bases left between them. In germline, CDR1 is MDHEN, CDR2 SYDVKM. This CDR3 has 12 amino acids. CDR3 nucleotide sequence: TGTGCCAGCAGACTCAGTTACAATGAGCAGTTCTTC. Amino acid sequence: CASRLSYNEQFF. Complete variable domain (other parts from reference TRBV28 and TRBJ2-1): DVKVTQSSRYLVKRTGEKVFLECVQDMDHENMFWYRQDPGLGLRLIYFSYDVKMKEKGDIPEGYSVSREKKERFSLILESASTNQTSMYLCASRLSYNEQFFGPGTRLTVL.

The chain uses TRBV7-2 and TRBJ2-7; D is possibly TRBD1 or TRBD2 (5 bases each). Trimming took off 2 bases at V and 1 base at J, with 18 bases between the two ends. Germline-derived CDR1 and CDR2 are SGHTA and FQGNSA. The length of the CDR3 is 17 residues. The chain's CDR3 is CASSLQVAGTGSYEQYF. In DNA form, the CDR3 reads TGTGCCAGCAGCTTACAGGTAGCCGGGACGGGGTCCTACGAGCAGTACTTC.

The chain has TRBV7-9 and TRBJ1-3; D is ambiguous. The CDR3 totals 14 residues. V gave up 2 bases and J gave up 0 bases, with 5 bases separating them. In germline, CDR1 is SEHNR, CDR2 FQNEAQ (reference sequence). CDR3 protein: CASSLWGSGNTIYF. Here the CDR3 DNA reads TGTGCCAGCAGCTTATGGGGCTCTGGAAACACCATATATTTT.

The chain links TRBV6-7 to TRBJ2-5; the D call may be TRBD1 or TRBD2 (5 bases each). TRBV6-7 is assigned to the ORF class and has an uncertain function. Trimming left V 7 bases short and J 3 bases short, with 15 bases between. The CDR3 has 14 residues. The CDR3 nucleotides read TGTGCCAGCACCGTAAGAGGGGTAAAAGAGACCCAGTACTTC. It encodes CASTVRGVKETQYF.

This clone was recorded only once. V is TRBV30 and J is TRBJ1-5; tentative D call: TRBD1 (5 bases). Germline CDR1 reads GTSNPN; CDR2 reads SVGIG (reference sequence). V lost 2 bases to trimming and J lost 3 bases, with 8 bases between them. There are 13 residues in the CDR3. The CDR3 sequence is CAWSHGANQPQHF. The CDR3 DNA is TGTGCCTGGAGTCACGGGGCCAATCAGCCCCAGCATTTT.

This sequence joins TRBV10-1 and TRBJ1-2; 9 bases map to TRBD1. V lost 3 bases and J lost 4; bases outside the gene matches: 15. Per germline, CDR1 WNHNN and CDR2 SYGVQD (reference sequence). The CDR3 extends over 18 amino acids. The CDR3 nucleotides are TGCGCCAGCAGTGATAATGATCTAGGGGACAGGGCCGCCTATGGCTACACCTTC. This gives the protein CASSDNDLGDRAAYGYTF.

The chain carries TRBV5-1 and TRBJ1-2, with D unresolved. The length of the CDR3 is 14 residues. Germline V gene data show CDR1 as SGHRS and CDR2 as YFSETQ. V was shortened by 3 bases and J by 4 bases, with 13 bases between the two germline ends. CDR3 protein: CASSWQPDVYGYTF. In DNA form, the CDR3 reads TGCGCCAGCAGCTGGCAGCCCGATGTCTATGGCTACACCTTC. The full variable domain, its missing parts supplied by reference TRBV5-1 and TRBJ1-2, is KAGVTQTPRYLIKTRGQQVTLSCSPISGHRSVSWYQQTPGQGLQFLFEYFSETQRNKGNFPGRFSGRQFSNSRSEMNVSTLELGDSALYLCASSWQPDVYGYTFGSGTRLTVV.

The rearrangement links TRBV28 to TRBJ2-7; 7 nucleotides match TRBD2. J lost 3 bases, V lost 5 bases, and 10 bases had no gene match. The germline CDR1 and CDR2 sequences are MDHEN and SYDVKM. CDR3 length equals 15 residues. CDR3 region: CASSAPRGRVYEQYF. The CDR3 DNA reads TGTGCCAGCAGTGCCCCTCGGGGGAGGGTCTACGAGCAGTACTTC.

The gene calls are TRBV5-6 and TRBJ1-1; 7 bases agree with TRBD1. The CDR3 has 14 residues. CDR1 and CDR2 (germline): SGHDT, YYEEEE. V trimming: 2 bases; J trimming: 3 bases; junction bases outside the gene matches: 4. Here the CDR3 reads CASSLRDRYTEAFF. The DNA of the CDR3 is TGTGCCAGCAGCTTAAGGGACAGATACACTGAAGCTTTCTTT.

The chain carries TRBV7-8 and TRBJ2-6; D unclear. V was trimmed by 1 base and J by 0 bases, leaving 7 bases between them. The CDR3 is made up of 16 amino acids. The germline V gene has CDR1 SGHVS and CDR2 FQNEAQ. The CDR3 coding sequence is TGTGCCAGCAGCTTAGGTAAATCCTCTGGGGCCAACGTCCTGACTTTC. Translation: CASSLGKSSGANVLTF.

The chain carries TRBV18 and TRBJ2-3; 15 nucleotides align to TRBD2. Germline assignment: CDR1 KGHSH and CDR2 LQKENI. J lost 4 bases, V lost 6 bases, and 5 bases had no gene match. This CDR3 spans 16 amino acids. The DNA for the CDR3 is TGTGCCAGCTCCGTTGGACTAGCGGGGGGGCCAGATACGCAGTATTTT. Translation: CASSVGLAGGPDTQYF. Full variable domain (rest looked up from reference TRBV18 and TRBJ2-3): NAGVMQNPRHLVRRRGQEARLRCSPMKGHSHVYWYRQLPEEGLKFMVYLQKENIIDESGMPKERFSAEFPKEGPSILRIQQVVRGDSAAYFCASSVGLAGGPDTQYFGPGTRLTVL.

The rearrangement uses TRBV19 and TRBJ1-5, with D possibly matching TRBD1 (5 bases). The CDR3 is 14 amino acids. The germline V gene has CDR1 LNHDA and CDR2 SQIVND (reference sequence). Trimming cost V 3 bases and J 4 bases, with 10 bases left between them. The DNA of the CDR3 is TGTGCCAGTAGTATGGGGGTGGGGAATCAGCCCCAGCATTTT. As protein: CASSMGVGNQPQHF.

This chain links TRBV10-3 with TRBJ2-5; 8 bases map to TRBD1. J lost 7 bases, V lost 4 bases, and 8 bases had no gene match. Germline V lookup: CDR1 ENHRY, CDR2 SYGVKD. CDR3 size: 14 residues. The CDR3 region is CAISGAGGGMTQYF. CDR3 nucleotides: TGTGCCATCAGTGGGGCAGGGGGCGGGATGACCCAGTACTTC.

This chain links TRBV2 with TRBJ2-5; possibly TRBD1 for D (5 bases). Trimming pared 2 bases from V and 5 bases from J, leaving 18 bases between. This CDR3 spans 16 amino acids. The germline V gene has CDR1 SNHLY and CDR2 FYNNEI. CDR3 nucleotide sequence: TGTGCCAGCAGTGAACAGGGTGGCCTCAGGGATGAGACCCAGTACTTC. Amino acid sequence: CASSEQGGLRDETQYF.

This sequence joins TRBV28 and TRBJ2-7, with D tentatively TRBD1 (6 bases). Germline CDR1 and CDR2: MDHEN and SYDVKM. The CDR3 length is 13 residues. V was clipped by 4 bases and J by 1 base, with 8 bases between them. CDR3: CASSWDTSYEQYF. CDR3 DNA: TGTGCCAGCAGTTGGGACACTTCCTACGAGCAGTACTTC.